The rows below give T cell receptor beta chains drawn from one sample of a study of T-cell reconstitution after alpha-beta-depleted transplantation in children. TCRdb re-called the PCR reads with MiXCR, one entry per CDR3 protein. Here the sample spans a few hundred thousand distinct CDR3 sequences, approximately 12% being singletons. The sequenced sample was PBMCs, mostly from graft donor cells, obtained 360 days after TCRalphabeta/CD19-depleted stem cell transplant. These receptors were taken from a male patient under 18 who had a stem cell transplant for acute myeloid leukemia, so the T cells may come from the graft donor. Each CDR3 is given with its conserved first and last residue. A row's size may be missing; if present it is once, few, many or a size class.

v_gene,j_gene,abundance,CDR3aa
TRBV6-5,TRBJ2-7,.,CATTGGPYEQYF
TRBV18,TRBJ2-1,.,CASSPEYIDEQFF
TRBV6-2/TRBV6-3,TRBJ2-2,many,CASRLTGLNTGELFF
TRBV28,TRBJ2-3,few,CASSLLAGGSYHTQYF
TRBV12-3/TRBV12-4,TRBJ1-2,many,CASSDTGTGGYYGYTF
TRBV4-2,TRBJ2-1,.,CASSQVIPDNEQFF
TRBV6-5,TRBJ2-3,many,CASSRGGVTDTQYF
TRBV29-1,TRBJ1-2,few,CSVDRQGGSFGYTF
TRBV4-3,TRBJ2-1,few,CASSQSPLAASYNEQFF
TRBV7-9,TRBJ2-1,few,CASSEIEQFF
TRBV5-5,TRBJ2-2,many,CASSARQPNTGELFF
TRBV7-2,TRBJ2-7,.,CASSSPGLADRYEQYF
TRBV13,TRBJ2-7,.,CASSTWRAAYEQYF
TRBV15,TRBJ2-5,.,CATSTGLAGDGETQYF
TRBV5-1,TRBJ2-5,many,CASSLAEETQYF
TRBV5-1,TRBJ2-1,.,CARPTSGFKEFF
TRBV29-1,TRBJ1-1,many,CSTEWGTEAFF
TRBV7-2,TRBJ2-7,.,CASSLDWLAGGEQYF
TRBV11-2,TRBJ2-3,.,CASSSRTGGINTQYF
TRBV20-1,TRBJ1-4,many,CSARAGAQEGKLFF
TRBV18,TRBJ2-5,.,CASSPILRPPIETQYF
TRBV18,TRBJ2-7,few,CASSRDTEFYEQYF
TRBV28,TRBJ2-7,many,CASSPVGNPSSYEQYF
TRBV6-1,TRBJ2-1,many,CASVGGSYNEQFF
TRBV6-1,TRBJ2-3,.,CASRPAGGSTDTQYF
TRBV5-5,TRBJ2-7,many,CASSSEDVRSYEQYF
TRBV10-3,TRBJ2-7,few,CAISESDSATSYEQYF
TRBV6-6,TRBJ2-3,.,CASSYEGDTQYF
TRBV30,TRBJ2-2,many,CAWSVHGTHTGELFF
TRBV15,TRBJ2-1,few,CATSRAVLGGGGQNNEQFF
TRBV18,TRBJ2-4,few,CASSPRKGEENIQYF
TRBV9,TRBJ2-7,.,CASSVGSSGYEQYF
TRBV12-3/TRBV12-4,TRBJ2-3,many,CASNPDSGTDTQYF
TRBV4-1,TRBJ2-1,many,CASSQETRTSSSYNEQFF
TRBV28,TRBJ2-7,many,CASSHSAYEQYF
TRBV29-1,TRBJ2-7,many,CSVPGQGAYEQYF
TRBV7-9,TRBJ2-7,.,CASSWVAGGPPLSEQYF
TRBV15,TRBJ2-3,few,CATSPSGSSTDTQYF
TRBV20-1,TRBJ2-1,few,CSGGDSKAEQFF
TRBV2,TRBJ2-2,many,CASSRGLAGSNTGELFF
TRBV5-1,TRBJ2-3,.,CASRSFGLGTDTQYF
TRBV7-8,TRBJ2-5,few,CASSLGLAGRGEETQYF
TRBV4-3,TRBJ2-1,many,CASSQEPGQGPREQFF
TRBV12-3/TRBV12-4,TRBJ2-3,few,CASSLGLERTDTQYF
TRBV2,TRBJ2-5,many,CANEGQINNGTSGRGMETQYF
TRBV14,TRBJ2-5,.,CASSQESYRGRWETQYF
TRBV4-3,TRBJ2-3,.,CASSHLGRDADTQYF
TRBV12-3/TRBV12-4,TRBJ2-2,many,CASSRGAGELFF
TRBV11-2,TRBJ2-4,few,CASSLVGTGLLSKNIQYF
TRBV7-3,TRBJ2-1,few,CASSLRLAGGPSYNEQFF
TRBV6-5,TRBJ2-4,few,CASSWTSLTKNIQYF
TRBV13,TRBJ2-7,.,CASSLERREEGYEQYF
TRBV20-1,TRBJ1-2,few,CSAAGTDNYGYTF